These 5 T cell receptor beta chains share one sample of origin, sequenced in a study of T cell responses to AZD1222 COVID-19 vaccine. The method was immunoSEQ multiplex PCR; TCRdb's version includes in-frame clones alone and lacks a portion of them. The sample has around 130,000 clones; 80% to 95% are singletons. The source was peripheral blood, collected 28 days after the second AZD1222 dose. The source of these receptors is an adult who received the AZD1222 COVID-19 vaccine.

V usage is TRBV30 and J usage is TRBJ1-3; the D gene is possibly TRBD1 (5 bases). Germline V lookup: CDR1 GTSNPN, CDR2 SVGIG (reference sequence). The CDR3 sequence is 13 residues long. V was clipped by 1 base and J by 6 bases, with 10 bases between them. CDR3 loop: CAWSARGVNTIYF. The CDR3 DNA is TGTGCCTGGAGTGCGCGGGGGGTAAACACCATATATTTT. Full variable domain (remainder filled in from reference TRBV30 and TRBJ1-3): SQTIHQWPATLVQPVGSPLSLECTVEGTSNPNLYWYRQAAGRGLQLLFYSVGIGQISSEVPQNLSASRPQDRQFILSSKKLLLSDSGFYLCAWSARGVNTIYFGEGSWLTVV.

This chain joins TRBV2 and TRBJ1-6; tentative D call: TRBD1 (5 bases). CDR1 and CDR2 (germline): SNHLY, FYNNEI. V dropped 9 bases and J dropped 4 bases, with 16 bases sitting between them. CDR3 length: 15 residues. The chain's CDR3 is CASRDRQSYNSPLHF. CDR3 bases: TGTGCCAGTAGGGATAGACAGTCTTATAATTCACCCCTCCACTTT.

The rearrangement joins TRBV5-1 to TRBJ1-1; 8 bases line up with TRBD1. With 3 bases clipped from V and 0 bases from J, the junction kept 16 bases outside the gene matches. There are 19 residues in the CDR3. The germline V gene encodes CDR1 SGHRS and CDR2 YFSETQ. As DNA, the CDR3 is TGCGCCAGCAGCTCAAGGGAGTTACAGGGGGTTATTTTGAACACTGAAGCTTTCTTT. It translates to CASSSRELQGVILNTEAFF.

The chain recombines TRBV6-1 with TRBJ2-1; D gene ambiguous. Deletions cut 2 bases from V and 6 bases from J, with 14 bases between. Germline CDR1 MNHNS, CDR2 SASEGT. The CDR3 is 15 amino acids. The CDR3 reads CASSEWGVGFNEQFF. The DNA for the CDR3 is TGTGCCAGCAGTGAATGGGGTGTTGGTTTCAATGAGCAGTTCTTC.

Written as DNA, the CDR3 is TGTGCCAGCAGTTTACAAACCCGGACAGAGAACACTGAAGCTTTCTTT. Its translation is CASSLQTRTENTEAFF. This rearrangement joins TRBV28 to TRBJ1-1; a possible D gene is TRBD1 (6 bases). The CDR3 is made up of 16 amino acids. The germline V gene encodes CDR1 MDHEN and CDR2 SYDVKM. Trimming shortened V by 2 bases and J by 1 base, and 14 bases separated the two germline ends.